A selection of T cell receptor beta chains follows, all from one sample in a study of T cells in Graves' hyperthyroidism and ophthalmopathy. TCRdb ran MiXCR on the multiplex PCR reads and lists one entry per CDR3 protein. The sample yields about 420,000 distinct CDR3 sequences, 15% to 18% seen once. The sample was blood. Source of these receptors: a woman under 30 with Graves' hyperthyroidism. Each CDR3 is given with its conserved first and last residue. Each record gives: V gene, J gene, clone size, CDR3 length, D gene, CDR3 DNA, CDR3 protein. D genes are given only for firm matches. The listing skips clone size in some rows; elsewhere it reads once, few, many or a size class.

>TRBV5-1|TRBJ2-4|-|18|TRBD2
TGCGCCAGCAGCTTGGCCGAACTAGCGGACCTAGCCAAAAACATTCAGTACTTC
CASSLAELADLAKNIQYF
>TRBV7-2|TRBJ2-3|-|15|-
TGTGCCAGCAGCTTATTTGTCTTGGTCACCGATACGCAGTATTTT
CASSLFVLVTDTQYF
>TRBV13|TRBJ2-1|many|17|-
TGTGCCAGCAGCTTAGCAGTGGATGGGATAGCCCACAATGAGCAGTTCTTC
CASSLAVDGIAHNEQFF
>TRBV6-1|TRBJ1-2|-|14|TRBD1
TGTGCCAGCAAGCGGGGGACAGGTGACTATGGCTACACCTTC
CASKRGTGDYGYTF
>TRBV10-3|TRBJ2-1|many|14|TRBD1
TGTGCCATCAGAGGGACAGGGGCCTACAATGAGCAGTTCTTC
CAIRGTGAYNEQFF
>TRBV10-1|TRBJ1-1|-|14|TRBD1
TGCGCCAGCAGCCAAGGGACAGGGTTCGCTGAAGCTTTCTTT
CASSQGTGFAEAFF
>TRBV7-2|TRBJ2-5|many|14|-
TGTGCCAGCAGCCGTCAAGTGCTCCAAGAGACCCAGTACTTC
CASSRQVLQETQYF
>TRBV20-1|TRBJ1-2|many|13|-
TGCAGTGCTAGAGACCGACAGAACTATGGCTACACCTTC
CSARDRQNYGYTF
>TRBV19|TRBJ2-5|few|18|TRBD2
TGTGCCAGTAGTACGGATGGACTAGCGACGACTTCGTGGGAGACCCAGTACTTC
CASSTDGLATTSWETQYF
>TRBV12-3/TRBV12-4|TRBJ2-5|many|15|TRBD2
TGTGCCAGCAGCCTTCTAGCGGGGGGTGTAGAGACCCAGTACTTC
CASSLLAGGVETQYF
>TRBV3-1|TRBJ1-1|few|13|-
TGTGCCAGCAGCCAAGATCGGTCAGTTGAAGCTTTCTTT
CASSQDRSVEAFF
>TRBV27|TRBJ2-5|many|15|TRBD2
TGTGCCAGCAGCCCCCTAGCGGGGGGTAGAGAGACCCAGTACTTC
CASSPLAGGRETQYF
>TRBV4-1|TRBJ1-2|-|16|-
TGCGCCAGCAGCCAAGATGGTCGGGGGCTGGACTATGGCTACACCTTC
CASSQDGRGLDYGYTF
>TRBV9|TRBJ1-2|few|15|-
TGTGCCAGCAGGGACCGTGGGAGGGCCGACTATGGCTACACCTTC
CASRDRGRADYGYTF
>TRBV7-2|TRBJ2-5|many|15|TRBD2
TGTGCCAGTCGCGGGGGGATCGATCCAGGGGAGACCCAGTACTTC
CASRGGIDPGETQYF
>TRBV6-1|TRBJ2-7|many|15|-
TGTGCCAGCAGATCCACCGGGACTTTTCCTTACGAGCAGTACTTC
CASRSTGTFPYEQYF
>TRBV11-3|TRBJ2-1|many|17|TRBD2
TGTGCCAGCAGCTTAAGTTCTGGGACTAGCGGAGGCAATGAGCAGTTCTTC
CASSLSSGTSGGNEQFF
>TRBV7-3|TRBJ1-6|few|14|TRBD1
TGTGCCAGCAGGCCCGGGACAGCGAATTCACCCCTCCACTTT
CASRPGTANSPLHF
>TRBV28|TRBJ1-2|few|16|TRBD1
TGTGCCAGCAGTTTAGGGACAGGTGGCAGTAACTATGGCTACACCTTC
CASSLGTGGSNYGYTF
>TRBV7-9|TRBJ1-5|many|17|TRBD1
TGTGCCAGCAGCCCGTCGATTAAAGGGACAGGGGTTCAGCCCCAGCATTTT
CASSPSIKGTGVQPQHF